The source of this TCR beta chain is a study of blood T cell repertoires in COVID-19. Patients from Seattle were sampled longitudinally, starting during active infection. Using immunoSEQ multiplex PCR, the repertoire was profiled, and TCRdb retains in-frame clones only, with some absent. The repertoire holds under 300,000 clones, with about four fifths as singletons. Germline V CDR1 and CDR2: SSHAT, FNYEAQ (reference sequence). There are 15 residues in the CDR3. Note on this clone: One junction end disagrees with the germline gene, perhaps due to a read error.

Sequenced sample: peripheral blood. The clonotype was recovered from a human donor with COVID-19, enrolled during active disease. The donor label of this sample is uncertain. This chain joins TRBV7-7 and TRBJ2-1, with 10 bases lining up with TRBD1. The CDR3 region has the DNA TGTGCTAGCAGCTTAGGGACAGGGGTTGGGAATGAGCAGTTCTTC. Protein product: CASSLGTGVGNEQFF.